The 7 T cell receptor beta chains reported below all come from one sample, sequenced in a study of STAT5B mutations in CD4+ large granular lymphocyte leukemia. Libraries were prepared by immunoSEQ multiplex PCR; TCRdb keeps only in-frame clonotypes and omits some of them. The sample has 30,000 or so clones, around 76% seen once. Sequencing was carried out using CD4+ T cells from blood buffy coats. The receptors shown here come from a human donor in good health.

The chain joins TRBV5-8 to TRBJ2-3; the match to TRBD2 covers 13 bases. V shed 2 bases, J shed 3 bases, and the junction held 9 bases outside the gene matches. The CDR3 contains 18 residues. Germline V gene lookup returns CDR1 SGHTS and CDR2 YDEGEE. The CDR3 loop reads CASSFRTSGRLVTDTQYF. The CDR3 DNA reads TGTGCCAGCAGCTTCCGGACTAGCGGGAGATTAGTGACAGATACGCAGTATTTT. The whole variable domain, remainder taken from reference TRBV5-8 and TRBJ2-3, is EAGVTQSPTHLIKTRGQQATLRCSPISGHTSVYWYQQALGLGLQFLLWYDEGEERNRGNFPPRFSGRQFPNYSSELNVNALELEDSALYLCASSFRTSGRLVTDTQYFGPGTRLTVL.

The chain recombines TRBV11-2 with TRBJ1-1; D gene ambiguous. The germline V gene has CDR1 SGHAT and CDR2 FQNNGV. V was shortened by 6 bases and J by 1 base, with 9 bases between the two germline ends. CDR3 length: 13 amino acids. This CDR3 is CASRLAGNTEAFF. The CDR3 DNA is TGTGCCAGCAGGCTGGCAGGGAACACTGAAGCTTTCTTT.

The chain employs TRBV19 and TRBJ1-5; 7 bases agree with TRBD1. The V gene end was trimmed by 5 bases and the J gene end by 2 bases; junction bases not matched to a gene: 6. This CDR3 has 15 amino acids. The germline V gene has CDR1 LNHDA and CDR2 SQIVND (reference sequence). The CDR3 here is CASSSQGRGNQPQHF. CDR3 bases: TGTGCCAGTAGTTCACAGGGGAGGGGCAATCAGCCCCAGCATTTT.

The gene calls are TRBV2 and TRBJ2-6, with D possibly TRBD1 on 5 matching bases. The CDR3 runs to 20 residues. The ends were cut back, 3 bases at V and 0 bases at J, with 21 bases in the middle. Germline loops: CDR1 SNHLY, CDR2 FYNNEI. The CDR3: CASSELAQGTKGSGANVLTF. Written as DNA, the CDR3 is TGTGCCAGCAGTGAGTTGGCGCAGGGCACGAAGGGCTCTGGGGCCAACGTCCTGACTTTC.

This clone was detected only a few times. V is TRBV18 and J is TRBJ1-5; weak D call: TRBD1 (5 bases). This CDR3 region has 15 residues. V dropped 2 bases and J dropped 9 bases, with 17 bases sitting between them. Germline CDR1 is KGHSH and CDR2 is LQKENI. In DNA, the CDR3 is TGTGCCAGCTCACCAGGGACGGAGAACTTTAGGCCCCAGCATTTT. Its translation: CASSPGTENFRPQHF. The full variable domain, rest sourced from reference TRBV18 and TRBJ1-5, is NAGVMQNPRHLVRRRGQEARLRCSPMKGHSHVYWYRQLPEEGLKFMVYLQKENIIDESGMPKERFSAEFPKEGPSILRIQQVVRGDSAAYFCASSPGTENFRPQHFGDGTRLSIL.

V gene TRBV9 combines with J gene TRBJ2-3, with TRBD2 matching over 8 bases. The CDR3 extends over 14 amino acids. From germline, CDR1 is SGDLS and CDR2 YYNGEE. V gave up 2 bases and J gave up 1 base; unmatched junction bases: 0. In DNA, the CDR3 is TGTGCCAGCAGCGTGACTAGCGGCACAGATACGCAGTATTTT. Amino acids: CASSVTSGTDTQYF.

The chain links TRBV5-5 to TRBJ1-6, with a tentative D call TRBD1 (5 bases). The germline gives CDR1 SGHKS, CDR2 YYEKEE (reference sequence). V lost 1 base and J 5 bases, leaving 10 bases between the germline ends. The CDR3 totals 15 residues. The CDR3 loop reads CASSLTNRNNSPLHF. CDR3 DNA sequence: TGTGCCAGCAGCTTGACTAACAGGAATAATTCACCCCTCCACTTT.